One sample yielded the 14 T cell receptor beta chains listed below, sequenced in a study of blood T cell repertoires in COVID-19. Using immunoSEQ multiplex PCR, the repertoire was profiled, and TCRdb retains in-frame clones only, with some absent. The sample records some 190,000 clones, roughly 79% being singletons. The sequencing input was peripheral blood. Receptors were obtained from a woman in her thirties or forties with COVID-19, enrolled during active disease.

The genes are TRBV6-5 and TRBJ1-1, with D maybe TRBD1 (5 bases). The V gene's germline CDR1 is MNHEY and CDR2 SVGAGI. This CDR3 has 14 amino acids. V gave up 8 bases and J gave up 6 bases, with 19 bases separating them. The CDR3 here is CASEDKGRGPEAFF. CDR3 coding DNA: TGTGCCAGCGAAGACAAGGGGAGGGGTCCTGAAGCTTTCTTT.

This chain links TRBV18 with TRBJ2-3; 9 nucleotides line up with TRBD1. This CDR3 spans 16 amino acids. V gave up 1 base and J gave up 1 base; unmatched junction bases: 3. The germline CDR1 and CDR2 sequences are KGHSH and LQKENI. The CDR3 coding sequence is TGTGCCAGCTCACCACTGGGACAGGGCGGCACAGATACGCAGTATTTT. Translating gives CASSPLGQGGTDTQYF.

J is TRBJ2-3 and V is TRBV5-6, with 7 bases fitting TRBD2. CDR1 and CDR2 (germline): SGHDT, YYEEEE. After removal of 3 bases from V and 2 bases from J, the junction contained 9 bases not matched to a gene. This CDR3 region has 16 residues. DNA of the CDR3: TGTGCCAGCAGCTACCTCGATAGCGGGTACACAGATACGCAGTATTTT. This translates into CASSYLDSGYTDTQYF.

The sample holds one count of this clone. The chain employs TRBV5-1 and TRBJ2-2, with 9 bases fitting TRBD1. The germline gives CDR1 SGHRS, CDR2 YFSETQ. The CDR3 sequence is 14 residues long. J was trimmed by 8 bases and V by 5 bases; bases with no gene match: 7. The CDR3 sequence is CASRQGTGSGELFF. The CDR3 DNA sequence: TGCGCCAGCAGACAGGGGACAGGGTCGGGGGAGCTGTTTTTT. The whole variable domain, remainder taken from reference TRBV5-1 and TRBJ2-2, is KAGVTQTPRYLIKTRGQQVTLSCSPISGHRSVSWYQQTPGQGLQFLFEYFSETQRNKGNFPGRFSGRQFSNSRSEMNVSTLELGDSALYLCASRQGTGSGELFFGEGSRLTVL.

The rearrangement links TRBV11-2 to TRBJ2-7; TRBD1 is a possible D gene (6 bases). This CDR3 comprises 15 residues. Germline V gene lookup returns CDR1 SGHAT and CDR2 FQNNGV. V dropped 0 bases and J dropped 2 bases, with 11 bases sitting between them. CDR3 amino acids: CASSLELTGTYEQYF. For the CDR3, the DNA is TGTGCCAGCAGCTTAGAGCTCACAGGGACCTACGAGCAGTACTTC.

This chain connects TRBV12-5 to TRBJ2-1; D is perhaps TRBD1 (6 bases). With 10 bases removed from V and 3 bases from J, the gap between germline ends came to 22 bases. Germline CDR1 reads LGHNT; CDR2 reads FRNRAP. This CDR3 contains 16 residues. The CDR3 nucleotides are TGTGCTAACACAGGGAAAGGTGGAGGTAGCTACAATGAGCAGTTCTTC. This translates into CANTGKGGGSYNEQFF.

The J gene is TRBJ2-7, the V gene TRBV24-1; perhaps TRBD1 as D (5 bases). Germline CDR1 reads KGHDR; CDR2 reads SFDVKD. This CDR3 spans 11 amino acids. The V and J ends lost 12 bases and 6 bases respectively, with 14 bases between them. In nucleotides, the CDR3 is TGTGCCGCCGCAGGGTCTATCGAGCAGTACGTC. It encodes CAAAGSIEQYV.

CDR3 protein: CASSMSPGGSYEQYF. In DNA form, the CDR3 reads TGTGCCAGTAGTATGTCACCGGGAGGGTCCTACGAGCAGTACTTC. The V and J genes are TRBV19 and TRBJ2-7; 8 bases align to TRBD2. The ends lost 3 bases at V and 1 base at J; junction bases unmatched: 5. CDR1 LNHDA and CDR2 SQIVND come from the germline V gene (reference sequence). The CDR3 runs 15 residues.

V usage is TRBV18 and J usage is TRBJ1-1; D may be TRBD1 (6 bases). V gave up 4 bases and J gave up 8 bases, with 11 bases separating them. This CDR3 comprises 12 residues. Germline CDR1 KGHSH, CDR2 LQKENI. In DNA form, the CDR3 reads TGTGCCAGCTCACGAGCGGGGGCAGAAGCTTTCTTT. Its protein is CASSRAGAEAFF.

This clone was detected only once. The chain couples TRBV6-5 to TRBJ1-2, with 10 bases identical to TRBD1. Losses at the gene ends were 10 bases for V and 7 bases for J; bases not matched to a gene: 9. This CDR3 region has 13 residues. Germline values: CDR1 MNHEY, CDR2 SVGAGI. The CDR3 bases are TGTGCCATCCCGCCGACAGGGGGCGGTGGCTACACCTTC. Its protein product is CAIPPTGGGGYTF.

This sequence joins TRBV7-3 and TRBJ2-3; D uncertain. From germline, CDR1 is SGHTA and CDR2 FQGTGA. V was clipped by 1 base and J by 5 bases, with 13 bases between them. This CDR3 is built from 15 residues. The CDR3 DNA sequence: TGTGCCAGCAGCTTAAATGGCCTTGTTAAAGATACGCAGTATTTT. Its translation is CASSLNGLVKDTQYF.

CDR3 nucleotide sequence: TGTGCCAGCAGTGAATGGAAACAGCTCACCGGGGAGCTGTTTTTT. Translated, it gives CASSEWKQLTGELFF. This rearrangement joins TRBV25-1 to TRBJ2-2; no definite D call. The CDR3 sequence is 15 residues long. In germline, CDR1 is MGHDK, CDR2 SYGVNS. Trimming removed 1 base from V and 4 bases from J, with 10 bases in between.

CDR3 sequence reads: CASSTWTSGSITDTQYF. For the CDR3, the DNA is TGTGCCAGTAGTACATGGACTAGCGGGAGTATAACAGATACGCAGTATTTT. The rearrangement links TRBV19 to TRBJ2-3, with 13 nucleotides matching TRBD2. CDR1 and CDR2 (germline): LNHDA, SQIVND (reference sequence). This CDR3 has 17 amino acids. V gave up 4 bases and J gave up 3 bases; unmatched junction bases: 7.

The chain employs TRBV10-3 and TRBJ1-2; D is uncertain. The V end lost 6 bases, the J end lost 2 bases, and 10 bases lay between the germline ends. This CDR3 is 13 amino acids long. Germline V gene data show CDR1 as ENHRY and CDR2 as SYGVKD. DNA of the CDR3: TGTGCCATCAGCGAGGATCGGAACTATGGCTACACCTTC. This translates into CAISEDRNYGYTF.